This entry lists 5 T cell receptor beta chains sequenced from one sample in a study of OX40 agonist ivuxolimab in advanced cancers. The repertoire was sequenced with immunoSEQ multiplex PCR; TCRdb's copy has only in-frame clones and lacks some. The sample contains tens of thousands of clones, roughly 85% of which appear only once. The starting material was CD4+ or CD8+ T cells sorted from blood, obtained in a trial of the OX40 agonist ivuxolimab. These receptor sequences come from an adult with an advanced solid tumor such as melanoma, head and neck, liver or kidney cancer.

V usage is TRBV2 and J usage is TRBJ2-5, with D uncertain. Judging by the DNA end, TRBJ2-7 fits better; the J call may be wrong. CDR3 length: 12 residues. Germline V gives CDR1 SNHLY, CDR2 FYNNEI. Written as DNA, the CDR3 is TGTGCCAGCAGTGGGACGTCCTACGAGCAGTACTTC. Translating gives CASSGTSYEQYF.

The chain links TRBV5-1 to TRBJ2-2; 7 nucleotides agree with TRBD2. This CDR3 contains 16 residues. Losses at the gene ends were 1 base for V and 5 bases for J; bases not matched to a gene: 8. CDR1 and CDR2 (germline): SGHRS, YFSETQ. DNA of the CDR3: TGCGCCAGCAGCTTGCGGGGAGGGCCGGTTACCGGGGAGCTGTTTTTT. Its translation is CASSLRGGPVTGELFF. Full variable domain (missing parts from reference TRBV5-1 and TRBJ2-2): KAGVTQTPRYLIKTRGQQVTLSCSPISGHRSVSWYQQTPGQGLQFLFEYFSETQRNKGNFPGRFSGRQFSNSRSEMNVSTLELGDSALYLCASSLRGGPVTGELFFGEGSRLTVL.

The V and J genes are TRBV20-1 and TRBJ2-1; D is undetermined. The V gene's germline CDR1 is DFQATT and CDR2 SNEGSKA (reference sequence). The CDR3 consists of 11 residues. The chain's CDR3 is CRPVSYNEQFF. CDR3 DNA sequence: TGCAGACCCGTGTCCTACAATGAGCAGTTCTTC.

Here the CDR3 reads CASRGTGANVLTF. The CDR3 DNA reads as TGTGCCAGTAGAGGGACCGGGGCCAACGTCCTGACTTTC. The V and J genes are TRBV19 and TRBJ2-6; D is possibly TRBD1 or TRBD2 (5 bases each). Per germline, CDR1 LNHDA and CDR2 SQIVND (reference sequence). The germline V and J ends were trimmed by 6 bases and 4 bases, with 7 bases remaining between them. This CDR3 region has 13 residues.

The genes are TRBV12-2 and TRBJ2-1; TRBD2 is taken as the D call from the table, unchecked against the DNA. TRBV12-2 is tagged as a pseudogene. The CDR3 sequence is 17 residues long. The CDR3 is CASRSISTSGRANEQFF. DNA for the CDR3: TGTGCAAGTCGCTCAATTTCGACTAGCGGGAGGGCGAATGAGCAGTTCTTC.